A single sample is the source of the 3 T cell receptor beta chains below, sequenced in a study of neoadjuvant anti-PD-1 for oral cavity cancer. Sequencing used immunoSEQ multiplex PCR; TCRdb keeps in-frame clones, though not all of them. Of about 61,000 clones listed, approximately 79% are singletons. The material was PBMCs, obtained before nivolumab (anti-PD-1) treatment. The receptors come from a person aged 40 to 85 with oral cavity squamous cell carcinoma.

This chain links TRBV28 with TRBJ1-4; a possible D gene is TRBD1 (5 bases). The CDR3 has 12 residues. Trimming took 5 bases from V and 8 from J, leaving 9 bases between them. Germline V gives CDR1 MDHEN, CDR2 SYDVKM. CDR3 sequence: CASSTGGEKLFF. The DNA for the CDR3 is TGTGCCAGCAGTACGGGGGGGGAAAAACTGTTTTTT.

This clone was seen a few times. The rearrangement uses TRBV7-8 and TRBJ1-4, with a possible D match to TRBD1 (5 bases). CDR1 SGHVS and CDR2 FQNEAQ come from the germline V gene. Trimming shortened V by 8 bases and J by 4 bases, and 14 bases separated the two germline ends. This CDR3 contains 14 residues. CDR3 DNA sequence: TGTGCCAGCTGCGGGCGCCAGGGTAATGAAAAACTGTTTTTT. Its translation: CASCGRQGNEKLFF.

The genes are TRBV19 and TRBJ2-5; 12 nucleotides agree with TRBD2. The CDR3 is 15 amino acids. V gave up 6 bases and J gave up 5 bases; unmatched junction bases: 7. Germline V gene sequence: CDR1 LNHDA, CDR2 SQIVND (reference sequence). CDR3 nucleotide sequence: TGTGCCAGTAGGCGACTAGCGGGAGATACCGAGACCCAGTACTTC. Its protein product is CASRRLAGDTETQYF.